The clone carrying this TCR beta chain was recorded a few times. The antigen remains unidentified. These data originate in a study of T-cell memory formation after mild COVID-19. Study results and limitations: Unconfirmed was the SARS-CoV-2 specificity of second-wave clones that peaked on day 37. Contracting clones localized mainly to CM and EM when CD4+ and mainly to EMRA when CD8+. Researchers found some responding clones in pre-infection memory, a sign that cross-reactive memory joined.

Each CDR3 protein is one row after TCRdb ran MiXCR on the 5' RACE reads. This table has under 400,000 distinct CDR3 sequences, 25% to 30% appearing once. The origin of this receptor is an adult woman who had mild COVID-19 (a few samples of this study predate the infection). Cell type and time point are not known. Material for sequencing was PBMCs or a T cell subset sorted from them (not recorded which).

CDR3 in DNA: TGCGCCAGCAGCCAAGATTGGCCTAGCGGGAGTGGCTATGAGCAGTTCTTC. Its translation: CASSQDWPSGSGYEQFF. The rearrangement uses TRBV4-3 and TRBJ2-1, with 10 bases fitting TRBD2. The CDR3 is 17 residues long. CDR1 and CDR2 (germline): LGHNA, YSLEER. The V and J ends lost 0 bases and 8 bases, in that order; junction bases with no gene match: 10.